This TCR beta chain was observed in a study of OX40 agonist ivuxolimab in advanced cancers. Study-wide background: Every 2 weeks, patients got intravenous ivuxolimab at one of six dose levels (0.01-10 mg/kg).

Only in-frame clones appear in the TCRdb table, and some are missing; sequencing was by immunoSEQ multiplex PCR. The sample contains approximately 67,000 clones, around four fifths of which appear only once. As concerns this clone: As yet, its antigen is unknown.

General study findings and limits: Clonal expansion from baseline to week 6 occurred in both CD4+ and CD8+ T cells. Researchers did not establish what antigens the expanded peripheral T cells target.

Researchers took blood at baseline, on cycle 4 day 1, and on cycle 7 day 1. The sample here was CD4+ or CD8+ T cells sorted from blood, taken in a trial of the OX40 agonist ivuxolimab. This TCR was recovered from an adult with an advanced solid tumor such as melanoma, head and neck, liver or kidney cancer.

The CDR3 coding sequence is TGCGCCAGCAGCATGGGACAGGGGGACACTGAAGCTTTCTTT. Its protein product is CASSMGQGDTEAFF. The chain combines TRBV5-1 with TRBJ1-1, with 11 nucleotides matching TRBD1. Losses at the gene ends were 4 bases for V and 3 bases for J; bases not matched to a gene: 2. The CDR3 is made up of 14 amino acids. The germline V gene has CDR1 SGHRS and CDR2 YFSETQ.